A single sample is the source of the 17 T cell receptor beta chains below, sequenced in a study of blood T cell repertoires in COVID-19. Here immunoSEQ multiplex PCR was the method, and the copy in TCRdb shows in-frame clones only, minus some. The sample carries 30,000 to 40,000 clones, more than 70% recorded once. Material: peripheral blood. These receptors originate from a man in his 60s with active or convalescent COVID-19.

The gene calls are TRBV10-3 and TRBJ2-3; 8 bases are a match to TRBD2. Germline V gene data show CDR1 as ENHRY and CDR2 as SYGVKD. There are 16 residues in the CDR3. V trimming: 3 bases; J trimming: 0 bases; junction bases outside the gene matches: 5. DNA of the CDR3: TGTGCCATCAGTGAAGGTAGCGGGGCGAGCACAGATACGCAGTATTTT. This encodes CAISEGSGASTDTQYF.

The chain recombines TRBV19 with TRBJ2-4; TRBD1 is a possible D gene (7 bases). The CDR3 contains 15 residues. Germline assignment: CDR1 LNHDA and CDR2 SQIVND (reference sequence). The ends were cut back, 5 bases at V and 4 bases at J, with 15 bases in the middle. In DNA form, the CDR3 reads TGTGCCAGTAGTGTGGGCGGGACAGCGAAAAACATTCAGTACTTC. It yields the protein CASSVGGTAKNIQYF.

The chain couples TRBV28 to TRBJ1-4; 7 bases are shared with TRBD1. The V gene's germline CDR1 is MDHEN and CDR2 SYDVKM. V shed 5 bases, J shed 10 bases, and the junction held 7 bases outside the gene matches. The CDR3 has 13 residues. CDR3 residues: CASSIDRVGKLFF. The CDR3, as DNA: TGTGCCAGCAGTATCGACAGGGTGGGAAAACTGTTTTTT.

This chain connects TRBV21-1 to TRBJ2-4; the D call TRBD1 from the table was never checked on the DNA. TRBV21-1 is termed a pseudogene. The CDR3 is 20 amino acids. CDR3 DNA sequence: TGTGCCACCACCAAGGGGCCGGGACAGGGGGGAGTTGTAACCAAAAACATTCAGTACTTC. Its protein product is CATTKGPGQGGVVTKNIQYF.

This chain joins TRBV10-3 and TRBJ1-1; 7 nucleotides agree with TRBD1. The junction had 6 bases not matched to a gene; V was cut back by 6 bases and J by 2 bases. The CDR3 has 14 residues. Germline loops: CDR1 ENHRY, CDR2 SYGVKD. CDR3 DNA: TGTGCCATCAGGGGGACAGCCTCTAACACTGAAGCTTTCTTT. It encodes CAIRGTASNTEAFF.

The CDR3 DNA sequence: TGTGCCAGCAGCTTAGACCGTTCCGGGACAGGCCTCGGCTACACCTTC. It codes for CASSLDRSGTGLGYTF. The chain couples TRBV7-8 to TRBJ1-2; the match to TRBD1 covers 8 bases. Germline V gene data show CDR1 as SGHVS and CDR2 as FQNEAQ. The length of the CDR3 is 16 residues. V was pared by 1 base and J by 8 bases, with 12 bases of the junction left unmatched.

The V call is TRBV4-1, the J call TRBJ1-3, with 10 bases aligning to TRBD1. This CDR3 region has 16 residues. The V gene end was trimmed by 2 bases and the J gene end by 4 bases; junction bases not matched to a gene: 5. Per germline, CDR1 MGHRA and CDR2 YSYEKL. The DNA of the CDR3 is TGCGCCAGCAGCCAAAACGACAGGGGGCAAGGAAACACCATATATTTT. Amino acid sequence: CASSQNDRGQGNTIYF.

The DNA for the CDR3 is TGTGCCAGCAGTGAAGCACGGGGCTCCTACGAGCAGTACGTC. Translation: CASSEARGSYEQYV. The chain recombines TRBV6-1 with TRBJ2-7; D perhaps matches TRBD2 (5 bases). There are 14 residues in the CDR3. The germline gives CDR1 MNHNS, CDR2 SASEGT. V was clipped by 0 bases and J by 0 bases, with 6 bases between them.

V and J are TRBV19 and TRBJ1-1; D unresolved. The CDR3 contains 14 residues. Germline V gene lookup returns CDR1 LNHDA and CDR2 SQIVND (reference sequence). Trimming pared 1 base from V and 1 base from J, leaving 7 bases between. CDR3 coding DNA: TGTGCCAGTAGTATAGTCTACAGGAACACTGAAGCTTTCTTT. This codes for CASSIVYRNTEAFF.

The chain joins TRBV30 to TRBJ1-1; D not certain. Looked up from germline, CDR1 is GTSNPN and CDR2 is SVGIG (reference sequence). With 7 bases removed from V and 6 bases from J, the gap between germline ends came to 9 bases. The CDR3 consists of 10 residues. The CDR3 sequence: CASFSSEAFF. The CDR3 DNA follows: TGTGCCTCCTTCTCTTCTGAAGCTTTCTTT.

The CDR3 region is CASSVVKQYV. The CDR3 DNA is TGTGCCAGCAGTGTTGTAAAGCAGTACGTC. This chain joins TRBV2 and TRBJ2-7; the D is unclear. Germline V gene sequence: CDR1 SNHLY, CDR2 FYNNEI. The CDR3 is 10 residues long. V shed 4 bases and J shed 8 bases, with 6 bases lying between them.

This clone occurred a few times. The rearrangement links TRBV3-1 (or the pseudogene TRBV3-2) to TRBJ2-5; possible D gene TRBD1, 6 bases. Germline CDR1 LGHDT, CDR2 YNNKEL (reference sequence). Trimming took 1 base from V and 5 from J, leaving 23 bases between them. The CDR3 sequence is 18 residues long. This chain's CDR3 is CASSQVIPRGNQGETQYF. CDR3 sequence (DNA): TGTGCCAGCAGCCAAGTCATTCCTAGGGGTAACCAGGGGGAGACCCAGTACTTC.

Here the CDR3 reads CASSYPLRERGTDTQYF. CDR3 in DNA: TGTGCCAGCAGCTACCCCCTCCGGGAGCGCGGCACAGATACGCAGTATTTT. The J gene is TRBJ2-3, the V gene TRBV7-8; D perhaps matches TRBD2 (6 bases). Germline CDR1 reads SGHVS; CDR2 reads FQNEAQ. Trimming stripped 4 bases from V and 1 base from J, with 18 bases between. The CDR3 is made up of 17 amino acids.

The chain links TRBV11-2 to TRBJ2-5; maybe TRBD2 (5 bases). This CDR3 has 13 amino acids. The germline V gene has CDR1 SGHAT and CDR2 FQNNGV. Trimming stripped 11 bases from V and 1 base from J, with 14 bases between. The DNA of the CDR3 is TGTGCCTCCTCAAAGGGAGTCCAAGAGACCCAGTACTTC. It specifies CASSKGVQETQYF.

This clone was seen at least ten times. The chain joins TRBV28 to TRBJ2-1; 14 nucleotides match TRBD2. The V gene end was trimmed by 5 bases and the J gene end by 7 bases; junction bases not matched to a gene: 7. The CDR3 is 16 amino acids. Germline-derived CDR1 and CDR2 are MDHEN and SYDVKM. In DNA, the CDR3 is TGTGCCAGCAGTCCTCGGGGACTAGCGGGAGCTAATGAGCAGTTCTTC. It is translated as CASSPRGLAGANEQFF.

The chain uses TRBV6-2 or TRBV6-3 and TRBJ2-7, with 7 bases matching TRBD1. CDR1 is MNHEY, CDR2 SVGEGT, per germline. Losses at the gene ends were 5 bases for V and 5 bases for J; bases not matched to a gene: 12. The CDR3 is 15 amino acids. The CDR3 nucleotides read TGTGCCAGCAGTCCCCGTAGACAGGGCTGGGACGAGCAGTACGTC. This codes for CASSPRRQGWDEQYV.

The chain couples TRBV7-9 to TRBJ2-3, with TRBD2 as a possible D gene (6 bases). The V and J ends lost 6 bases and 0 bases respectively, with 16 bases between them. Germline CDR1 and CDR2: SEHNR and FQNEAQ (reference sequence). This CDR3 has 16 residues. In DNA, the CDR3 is TGTGCCAGCAGGTCGACCCGGGGGACTAGCACAGATACGCAGTATTTT. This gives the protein CASRSTRGTSTDTQYF.